The TCR beta chain under discussion was sequenced for a study of cytomegalovirus exposure and HLA in healthy donors. Study-level results: HLA restriction was apparent for most CMV-associated TCR beta chains in a later analysis. In a later analysis, donors in an Asian-associated ancestry cluster reportedly had fewer N-insertions in productive TCRs than the cohort mean. The study labeled around 160 TCR beta chains cytomegalovirus-associated.

This CDR3 region has 13 residues. The germline CDR1 and CDR2 sequences are LNHDA and SQIVND (reference sequence). The V and J ends lost 11 bases and 5 bases, in that order; junction bases with no gene match: 5. A word on this clone: The antigen remains undetermined.

The PCR used 60 Vbeta and 13 Jbeta primers. Profiled with immunoSEQ multiplex PCR; TCRdb holds only in-frame clones, not every one. The table lists about 180,000 clones, 76% of them singletons, with less than 2.5% in the top ten. The chain recombines TRBV19 with TRBJ2-2, with 10 nucleotides matching TRBD1. Input material: PBMCs. This TCR derives from a woman in her twenties or thirties in good health and CMV-seropositive. The CDR3 is CASPGQGTGELFF. The CDR3 DNA sequence: TGTGCCTCCCCGGGACAGGGGACCGGGGAGCTGTTTTTT.